This T cell receptor (beta chain) appears in the sequencing data of a study of OX40 agonist ivuxolimab in advanced cancers. If patients had autoimmune disease history or systemic immunosuppression, they were excluded. TCRdb's copy holds only in-frame clones and misses some; the assay was immunoSEQ multiplex PCR. The sample lists around 53,000 clones; 80% to 90% were seen once. Trimming removed 2 bases from V and 0 bases from J, with 7 bases in between. Germline-derived CDR1 and CDR2 are SQVTM and ANQGSEA. The CDR3 is 13 amino acids. Specimen: CD4+ or CD8+ T cells sorted from blood, collected in a trial of the OX40 agonist ivuxolimab. The V and J genes are TRBV29-1 and TRBJ1-1; D is perhaps TRBD1 (5 bases). This sequence originates from an adult with an advanced solid tumor such as melanoma, head and neck, liver or kidney cancer. The CDR3: CSVEKTVNTEAFF. Written as DNA, the CDR3 is TGCAGCGTTGAAAAGACAGTGAACACTGAAGCTTTCTTT. Complete variable domain (other parts from reference TRBV29-1 and TRBJ1-1): SAVISQKPSRDICQRGTSLTIQCQVDSQVTMMFWYRQQPGQSLTLIATANQGSEATYESGFVIDKFPISRPNLTFSTLTVSNMSPEDSSIYLCSVEKTVNTEAFFGQGTRLTVV.